This entry concerns a single TCR beta chain. The sample holds other DNA sequences that translate to the same CDR3. This sample stems from a study of blood T cell repertoires in COVID-19. Assay used: immunoSEQ multiplex PCR; TCRdb lists only in-frame clones, some missing. The data show roughly 200,000 clones, with over 80% seen just once and around 7% held by the top ten. The CDR3 extends over 12 amino acids. The V and J ends lost 3 bases and 4 bases respectively, with 6 bases between them. Germline values: CDR1 LNHDA, CDR2 SQIVND (reference sequence). The TCR was taken from a woman aged 40 to 55 with COVID-19, enrolled during active disease. Sample: peripheral blood. J is TRBJ1-1 and V is TRBV19, with no clear D. CDR3 residues: CASSIGLTEAFF. For the CDR3, the DNA is TGTGCCAGTAGTATTGGGCTCACTGAAGCTTTCTTT. The complete variable domain, with remaining parts taken from reference TRBV19 and TRBJ1-1, reads DGGITQSPKYLFRKEGQNVTLSCEQNLNHDAMYWYRQDPGQGLRLIYYSQIVNDFQKGDIAEGYSVSREKKESFPLTVTSAQKNPTAFYLCASSIGLTEAFFGQGTRLTVV.